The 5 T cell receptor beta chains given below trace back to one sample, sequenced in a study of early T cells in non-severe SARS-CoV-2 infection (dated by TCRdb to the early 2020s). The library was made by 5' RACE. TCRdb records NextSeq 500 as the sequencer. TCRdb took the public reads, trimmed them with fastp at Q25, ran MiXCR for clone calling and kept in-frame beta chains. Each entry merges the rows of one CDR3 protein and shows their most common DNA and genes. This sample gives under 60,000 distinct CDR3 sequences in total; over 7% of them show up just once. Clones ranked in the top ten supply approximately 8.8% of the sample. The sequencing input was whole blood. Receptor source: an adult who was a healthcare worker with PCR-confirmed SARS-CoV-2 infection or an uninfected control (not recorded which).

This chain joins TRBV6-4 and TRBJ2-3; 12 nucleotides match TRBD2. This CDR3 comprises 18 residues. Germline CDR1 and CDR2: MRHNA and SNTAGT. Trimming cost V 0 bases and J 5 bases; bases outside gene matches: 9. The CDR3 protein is CASSDSMLAGGKGDTQYF. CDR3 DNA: TGTGCCAGCAGTGACTCGATGCTAGCGGGAGGGAAAGGAGATACGCAGTATTTT.

CDR3 residues: CASSLEQGGYGYTF. CDR3 nucleotides: TGTGCCAGCAGCTTAGAACAGGGCGGCTATGGCTACACCTTC. The gene calls are TRBV7-9 and TRBJ1-2; D is perhaps TRBD1 (6 bases). The germline V and J ends were trimmed by 1 base and 4 bases, with 10 bases remaining between them. Per the germline V gene, CDR1 is SEHNR and CDR2 is FQNEAQ (reference sequence). The CDR3 consists of 14 residues.

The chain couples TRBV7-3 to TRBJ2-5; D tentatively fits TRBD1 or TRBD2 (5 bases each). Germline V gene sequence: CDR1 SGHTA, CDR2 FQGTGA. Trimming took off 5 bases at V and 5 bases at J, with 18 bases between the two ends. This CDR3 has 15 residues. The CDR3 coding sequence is TGTGCCAGCAGCCCTAGGGGCGGGCTGGGGGAGACCCAGTACTTC. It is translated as CASSPRGGLGETQYF.

The CDR3 sequence is CSVPDRAYGYTF. For the CDR3, the DNA is TGCAGCGTACCTGACAGGGCCTATGGCTACACCTTC. The chain couples TRBV29-1 to TRBJ1-2; the match to TRBD1 covers 7 bases. Trimming removed 6 bases from V and 4 bases from J; junction bases left unmatched: 5. CDR1 is SQVTM and CDR2 is ANQGSEA in the germline V gene. The CDR3 is 12 amino acids.

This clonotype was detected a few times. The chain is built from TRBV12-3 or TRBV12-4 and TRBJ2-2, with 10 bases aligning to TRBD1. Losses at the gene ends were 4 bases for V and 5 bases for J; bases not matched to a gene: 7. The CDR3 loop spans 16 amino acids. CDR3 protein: CASSSTGGAGTGELFF. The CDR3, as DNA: TGTGCCAGCAGTTCGACAGGGGGCGCTGGAACCGGGGAGCTGTTTTTT.